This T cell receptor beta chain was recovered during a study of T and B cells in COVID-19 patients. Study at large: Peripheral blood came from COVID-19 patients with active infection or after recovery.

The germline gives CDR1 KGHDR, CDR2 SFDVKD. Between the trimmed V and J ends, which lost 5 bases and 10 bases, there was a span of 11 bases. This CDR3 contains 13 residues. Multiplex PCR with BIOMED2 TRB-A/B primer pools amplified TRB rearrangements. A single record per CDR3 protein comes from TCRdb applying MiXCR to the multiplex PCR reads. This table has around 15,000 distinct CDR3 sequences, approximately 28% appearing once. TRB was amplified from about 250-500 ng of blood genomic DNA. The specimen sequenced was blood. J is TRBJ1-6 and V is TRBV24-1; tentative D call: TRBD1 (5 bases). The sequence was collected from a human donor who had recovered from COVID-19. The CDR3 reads CATSVRRGSPLHF. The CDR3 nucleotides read TGTGCCACCAGTGTCCGAAGGGGATCACCCCTCCACTTT.